The 3 T cell receptor beta chains below come from one sample, sequenced in a study of blood T cell repertoires in COVID-19. The repertoire was sequenced with immunoSEQ multiplex PCR; TCRdb's copy has only in-frame clones and lacks some. Among about 150,000 clones, more than 75% were seen once, and the ten largest hold roughly 2.5%. Sequencing was performed on peripheral blood. Every receptor here comes from a man aged 50-60 years with active COVID-19.

The rearrangement uses TRBV27 and TRBJ1-2; D possibly corresponds to TRBD1 (5 bases). V dropped 3 bases and J dropped 0 bases, with 11 bases sitting between them. Germline lookup yields CDR1 MNHEY and CDR2 SMNVEV (reference sequence). The CDR3 has 15 residues. The CDR3 reads CASSLGPGPNYGYTF. CDR3 DNA: TGTGCCAGCAGTTTGGGGCCAGGGCCTAACTATGGCTACACCTTC.

The rearrangement joins TRBV18 to TRBJ1-1, with D possibly matching TRBD1 (5 bases). V lost 4 bases and J lost 6, with 18 bases in between. The CDR3 is 15 amino acids. Germline assignment: CDR1 KGHSH and CDR2 LQKENI. The CDR3 coding sequence is TGTGCCAGCTCACAAGTAGCGGGTGAGGGGCCTGAAGCTTTCTTT. Translation: CASSQVAGEGPEAFF.

The chain links TRBV2 to TRBJ2-5; tentatively, D is TRBD2 (5 bases). With 6 bases removed from V and 4 bases from J, the gap between germline ends came to 6 bases. The CDR3 covers 11 residues. Germline V gene data show CDR1 as SNHLY and CDR2 as FYNNEI. The CDR3 DNA reads as TGTGCCAGCAGGGGAGCAGAGACCCAGTACTTC. It codes for CASRGAETQYF.